This record looks at one TCR beta chain sequence and its context. This record comes from a study of T-cell reconstitution after alpha-beta-depleted transplantation in children. For TCRbeta, the library was prepared with unique molecular identifiers. TCRdb recomputed calls from the PCR reads with MiXCR, one row per CDR3 protein. The data contain 450,000 to 600,000 distinct CDR3 sequences, around 16% of them singletons. This CDR3 is built from 15 residues. Trimming took off 4 bases at V and 3 bases at J, with 16 bases between the two ends. CDR1 is SGHAT, CDR2 FQNNGV, per germline. The V call is TRBV11-2, the J call TRBJ2-7; tentative D call: TRBD2 (5 bases). The origin of this receptor is a human donor who donated a stem cell graft to a child with acute lymphoblastic leukemia. The sequences come from PBMCs from the stem cell graft donor, collected from the stem cell graft. In nucleotides, the CDR3 is TGTGCCAGCAGCTCAGGACTTAGATGGGTCTACGAGCAGTACTTC. This gives the protein CASSSGLRWVYEQYF.